This TCR beta chain was documented in a study of cytomegalovirus exposure and HLA in healthy donors. General study points: A later analysis found that most CMV-associated TCR beta chains appeared HLA-restricted. In presence/absence analyses, roughly uniform sequencing depth across donors was assumed. Previous analysis showed most TCR beta V segments were productive about 87% or about 30% of the time.

On this clone itself: Its antigen is not known.

PCR was performed using 60 Vbeta and 13 Jbeta primers. Data came from immunoSEQ multiplex PCR; TCRdb stores just in-frame clones and leaves some out. Of around 140,000 clones listed, almost 85% are singletons. The donors (healthy individuals) were bone marrow donors. This CDR3 is 15 amino acids long. V shed 4 bases and J 1 base; nucleotides not matched to a gene: 0. Germline V gene lookup returns CDR1 SNHLY and CDR2 FYNNEI. This receptor was obtained from a man aged 18 to 29 in good health and CMV-seropositive. Sequencing was carried out using PBMCs. V and J are TRBV2 and TRBJ1-5, with 11 bases lining up with TRBD1. As DNA, the CDR3 is TGTGCCAGCAGTGGGGACAGGGGGAGCAATCAGCCCCAGCATTTT. Translated, it gives CASSGDRGSNQPQHF.